This TCR beta chain was sequenced for a study of control samples from healthy donors and cancer patients. The germline gives CDR1 SGDLS, CDR2 YYNGEE. Trimming shortened V by 3 bases and J by 3 bases, and 13 bases separated the two germline ends. CDR3 length: 14 amino acids. Sequencing used immunoSEQ multiplex PCR; TCRdb keeps in-frame clones, though not all of them. The sample includes tens of thousands of clones, 84% seen only once; the top ten take under 40%. This chain connects TRBV9 to TRBJ2-7; TRBD1 might be the D (6 bases). The receptor was derived from a man between 65 and 85 years old with lung cancer. The sequenced sample consisted of PBMCs. The CDR3 sequence: CASSEGTRVYEQYF. Here the CDR3 DNA reads TGTGCCAGCAGCGAGGGGACACGCGTCTACGAGCAGTACTTC.